This T cell receptor (beta chain) was sequenced for a study of blood T cell repertoires in COVID-19. Only in-frame clones appear in the TCRdb table, and some are missing; sequencing was by immunoSEQ multiplex PCR. The table includes about 270,000 clones, around 81% detected once. Trimming stripped 0 bases from V and 6 bases from J, with 24 bases between. Germline V gene sequence: CDR1 MNHEY, CDR2 SVGEGT. The CDR3 totals 19 residues. The rearrangement uses TRBV6-2 or TRBV6-3 and TRBJ2-1; D is possibly TRBD1 (6 bases). The specimen was peripheral blood. The receptor was derived from a woman aged 60-70 years with active or convalescent COVID-19. As DNA, the CDR3 is TGTGCCAGCAGTTACTCAATAGTTTTATCGACAGGCGCGGGCAATGAGCAGTTCTTC. It yields the protein CASSYSIVLSTGAGNEQFF.